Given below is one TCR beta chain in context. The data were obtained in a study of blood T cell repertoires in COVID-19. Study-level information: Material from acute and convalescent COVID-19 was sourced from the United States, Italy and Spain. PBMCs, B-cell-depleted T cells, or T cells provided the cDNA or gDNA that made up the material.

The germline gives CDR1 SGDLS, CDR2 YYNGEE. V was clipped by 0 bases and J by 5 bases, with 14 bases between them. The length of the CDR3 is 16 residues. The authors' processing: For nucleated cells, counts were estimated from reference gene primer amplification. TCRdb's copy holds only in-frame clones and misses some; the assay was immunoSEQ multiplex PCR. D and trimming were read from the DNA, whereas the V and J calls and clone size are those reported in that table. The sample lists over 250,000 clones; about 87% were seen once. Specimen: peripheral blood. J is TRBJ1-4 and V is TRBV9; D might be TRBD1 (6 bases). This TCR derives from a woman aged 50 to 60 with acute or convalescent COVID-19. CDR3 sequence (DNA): TGTGCCAGCAGCGTAGCCCCCCAGGGGCCAAATGAAAAACTGTTTTTT. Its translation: CASSVAPQGPNEKLFF.